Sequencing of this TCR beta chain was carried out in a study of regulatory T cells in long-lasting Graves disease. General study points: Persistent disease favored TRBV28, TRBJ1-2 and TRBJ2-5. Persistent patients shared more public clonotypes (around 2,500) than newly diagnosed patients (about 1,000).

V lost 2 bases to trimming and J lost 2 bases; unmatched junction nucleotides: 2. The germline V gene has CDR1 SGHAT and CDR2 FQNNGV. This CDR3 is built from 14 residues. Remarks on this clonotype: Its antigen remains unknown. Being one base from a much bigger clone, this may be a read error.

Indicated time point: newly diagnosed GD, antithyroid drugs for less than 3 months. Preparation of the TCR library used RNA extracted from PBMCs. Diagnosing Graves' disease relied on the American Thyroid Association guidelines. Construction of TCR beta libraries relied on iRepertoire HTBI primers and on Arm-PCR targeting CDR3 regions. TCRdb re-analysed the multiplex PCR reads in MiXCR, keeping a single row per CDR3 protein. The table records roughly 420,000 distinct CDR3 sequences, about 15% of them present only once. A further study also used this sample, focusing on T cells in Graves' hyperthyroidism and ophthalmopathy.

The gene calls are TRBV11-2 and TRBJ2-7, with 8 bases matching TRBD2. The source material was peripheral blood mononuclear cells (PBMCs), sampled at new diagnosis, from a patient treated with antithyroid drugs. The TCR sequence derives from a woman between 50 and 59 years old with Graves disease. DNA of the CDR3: TGTGCCAGCAGCTTAACAGCGGGAGCCTACGAGCAGTACTTC. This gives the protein CASSLTAGAYEQYF.